Included here is one TCR beta chain sequence, with context. Its matching antigen is unknown. Sequencing used immunoSEQ multiplex PCR; TCRdb keeps in-frame clones, though not all of them. The sample shows about 62,000 clones, roughly 80% of them seen only once. The data stem from a study of radiotherapy plus CTLA-4 blockade in lung cancer. Whole-study results and caveats: The study found tumor-derived TCR clones expanded in blood after radiotherapy plus ipilimumab.

The CDR3 extends over 13 amino acids. Trimming shortened V by 3 bases and J by 2 bases, and 8 bases separated the two germline ends. Germline V gene lookup returns CDR1 GTSNPN and CDR2 SVGIG (reference sequence). J is TRBJ1-3 and V is TRBV30; D unresolved. The receptor's source is a human donor with non-small cell lung cancer who had a complete response to radiotherapy plus ipilimumab. The sample consisted of peripheral blood, taken from a patient treated with radiotherapy plus ipilimumab. The CDR3 DNA sequence: TGTGCCTGGAGCAAAGGGCCTGGAAACACCATATATTTT. Its translation: CAWSKGPGNTIYF.